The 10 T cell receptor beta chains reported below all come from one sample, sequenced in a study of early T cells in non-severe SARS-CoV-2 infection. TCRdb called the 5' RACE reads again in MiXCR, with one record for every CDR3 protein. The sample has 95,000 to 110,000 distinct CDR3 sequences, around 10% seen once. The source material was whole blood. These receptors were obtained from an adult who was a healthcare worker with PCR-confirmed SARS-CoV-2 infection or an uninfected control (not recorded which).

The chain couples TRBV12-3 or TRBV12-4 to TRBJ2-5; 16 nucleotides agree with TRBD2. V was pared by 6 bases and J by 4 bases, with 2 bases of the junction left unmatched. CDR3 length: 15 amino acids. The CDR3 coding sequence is TGTGCCAGCAGGGGACTAGCGGGAGGGCCAGAGACCCAGTACTTC. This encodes CASRGLAGGPETQYF.

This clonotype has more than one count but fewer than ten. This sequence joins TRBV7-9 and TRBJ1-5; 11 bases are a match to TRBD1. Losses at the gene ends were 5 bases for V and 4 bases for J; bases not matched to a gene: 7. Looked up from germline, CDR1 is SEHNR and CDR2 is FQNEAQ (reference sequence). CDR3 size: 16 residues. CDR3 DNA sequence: TGTGCCAGCAGCCTAACGGGACAGGGGGTTAATCAGCCCCAGCATTTT. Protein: CASSLTGQGVNQPQHF.

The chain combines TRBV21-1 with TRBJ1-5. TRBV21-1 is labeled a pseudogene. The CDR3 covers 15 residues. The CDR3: CARGKTWGSNQPQHF. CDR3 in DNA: TGTGCCAGGGGCAAAACGTGGGGAAGCAATCAGCCCCAGCATTTT.

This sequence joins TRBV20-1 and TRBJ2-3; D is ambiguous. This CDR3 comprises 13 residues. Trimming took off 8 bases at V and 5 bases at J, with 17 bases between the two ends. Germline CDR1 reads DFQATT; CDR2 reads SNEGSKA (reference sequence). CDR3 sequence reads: CSSSGYEVDTQYF. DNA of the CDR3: TGCAGTAGCAGTGGCTACGAGGTAGATACGCAGTATTTT.

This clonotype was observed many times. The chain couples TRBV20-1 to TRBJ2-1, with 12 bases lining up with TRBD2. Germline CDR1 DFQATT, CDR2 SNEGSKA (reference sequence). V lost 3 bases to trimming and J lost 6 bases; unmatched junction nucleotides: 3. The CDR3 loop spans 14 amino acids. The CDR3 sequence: CSARGLAGGNEQFF. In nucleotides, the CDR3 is TGCAGTGCTAGGGGACTAGCGGGCGGCAATGAGCAGTTCTTC.

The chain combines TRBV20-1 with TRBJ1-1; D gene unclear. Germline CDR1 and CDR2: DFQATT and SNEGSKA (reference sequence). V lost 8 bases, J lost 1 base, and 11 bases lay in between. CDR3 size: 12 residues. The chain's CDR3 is CSPVVRNTEAFF. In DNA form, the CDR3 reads TGCAGTCCGGTAGTAAGGAACACTGAAGCTTTCTTT.

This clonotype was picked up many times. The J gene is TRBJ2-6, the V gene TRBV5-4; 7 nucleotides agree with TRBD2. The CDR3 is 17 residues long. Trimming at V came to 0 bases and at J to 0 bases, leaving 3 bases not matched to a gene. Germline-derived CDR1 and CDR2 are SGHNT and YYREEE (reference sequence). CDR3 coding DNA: TGTGCCAGCAGCTTGGGGGAGGGGAACTCTGGGGCCAACGTCCTGACTTTC. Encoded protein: CASSLGEGNSGANVLTF.

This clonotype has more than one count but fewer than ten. CDR3 sequence reads: CASSTRPGDGLFF. CDR3 nucleotide sequence: TGTGCCAGTAGTACGCGTCCAGGGGATGGTCTGTTTTTT. The V call is TRBV19, the J call TRBJ1-4; tentatively, D is TRBD1 (6 bases). In germline, CDR1 is LNHDA, CDR2 SQIVND (reference sequence). This CDR3 contains 13 residues. V was cut by 4 bases and J by 14 bases, with 17 bases left in between.

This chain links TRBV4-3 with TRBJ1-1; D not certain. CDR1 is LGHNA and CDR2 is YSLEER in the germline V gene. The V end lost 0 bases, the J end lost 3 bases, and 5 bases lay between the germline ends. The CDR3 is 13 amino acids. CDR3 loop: CASSQDRDTEAFF. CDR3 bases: TGCGCCAGCAGCCAAGATCGCGACACTGAAGCTTTCTTT.

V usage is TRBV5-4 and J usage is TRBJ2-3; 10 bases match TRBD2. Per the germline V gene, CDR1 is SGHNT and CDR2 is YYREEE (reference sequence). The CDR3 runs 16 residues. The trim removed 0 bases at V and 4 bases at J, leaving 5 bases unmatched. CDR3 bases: TGTGCCAGCAGCTTGGCCAGCGGGAGGGTGGCAGATACGCAGTATTTT. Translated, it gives CASSLASGRVADTQYF. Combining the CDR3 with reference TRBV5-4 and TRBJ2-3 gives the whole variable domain ETGVTQSPTHLIKTRGQQVTLRCSSQSGHNTVSWYQQALGQGPQFIFQYYREEENGRGNFPPRFSGLQFPNYSSELNVNALELDDSALYLCASSLASGRVADTQYFGPGTRLTVL.